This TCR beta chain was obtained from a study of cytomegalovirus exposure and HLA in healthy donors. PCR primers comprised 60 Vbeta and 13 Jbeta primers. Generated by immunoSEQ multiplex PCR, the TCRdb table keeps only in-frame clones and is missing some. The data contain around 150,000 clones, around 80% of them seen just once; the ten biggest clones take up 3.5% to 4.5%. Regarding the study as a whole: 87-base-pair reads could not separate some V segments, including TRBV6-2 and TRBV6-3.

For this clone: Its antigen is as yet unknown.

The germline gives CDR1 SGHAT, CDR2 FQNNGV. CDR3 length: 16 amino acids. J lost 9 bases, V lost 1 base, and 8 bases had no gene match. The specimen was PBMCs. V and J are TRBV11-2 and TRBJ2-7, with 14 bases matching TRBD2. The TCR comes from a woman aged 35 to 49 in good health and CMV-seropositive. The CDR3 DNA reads TGTGCCAGCAGCTTAGCCGGACTAGCGGGGGGAAGAGTGCAGTACTTC. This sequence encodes CASSLAGLAGGRVQYF.